Shown below are 3 T cell receptor beta chains from a single sample sequenced in a study of cytomegalovirus exposure and HLA in healthy donors. It was with 60 Vbeta and 13 Jbeta primers that the PCR ran. The method was immunoSEQ multiplex PCR; TCRdb's version includes in-frame clones alone and lacks a portion of them. The sample yields 250,000 to 350,000 clones, 75% to 90% seen once. The specimen sequenced was PBMCs. The receptors derive from a man between 40 and 49 years old in good health and CMV-seropositive.

V usage is TRBV5-4 and J usage is TRBJ2-5, with 9 nucleotides matching TRBD2. Unmatched junction bases numbered 7, after V lost 5 bases and J lost 2 bases. The CDR3 is 15 residues long. Germline V gene data show CDR1 as SGHNT and CDR2 as YYREEE (reference sequence). The CDR3 nucleotides read TGTGCCAGCAGAGGGGCTAGCGGGGCTCAAGAGACCCAGTACTTC. Translation: CASRGASGAQETQYF. The full variable domain, in which reference TRBV5-4 and TRBJ2-5 provide the parts outside the CDR3, is ETGVTQSPTHLIKTRGQQVTLRCSSQSGHNTVSWYQQALGQGPQFIFQYYREEENGRGNFPPRFSGLQFPNYSSELNVNALELDDSALYLCASRGASGAQETQYFGPGTRLLVL.

V is TRBV6-1 and J is TRBJ2-7; the match to TRBD1 covers 10 bases. The CDR3 runs 15 residues. In germline, CDR1 is MNHNS, CDR2 SASEGT. J gave up 6 bases and V 4 bases, and 9 bases lay outside the gene matches. The chain's CDR3 is CASSVGQGYGFEQYF. CDR3 coding DNA: TGTGCCAGCAGTGTGGGACAGGGGTACGGTTTCGAGCAGTACTTC.

For this clone: Other DNA sequences within the sample encode an identical CDR3. The chain is built from TRBV10-1 and TRBJ2-1; 11 nucleotides align to TRBD2. V was clipped by 2 bases and J by 4 bases; unmatched bases: 1. The CDR3 contains 15 residues. From germline, CDR1 is WNHNN and CDR2 SYGVQD (reference sequence). DNA for the CDR3: TGCGCCAGCAGTGAGGGGACTAGCGGTTACAATGAGCAGTTCTTC. Translation: CASSEGTSGYNEQFF.